The sequence of this TCR beta chain was determined in a study of beta chain features in type 1 diabetes. Study background: Cell yields, age and gender were similar between patients and healthy donors. Points from the study as a whole: In every one of the four CD4+ subsets, TCRB CDR3s were moderately but significantly shorter in Type 1 diabetes patients.

Note on this clone: As yet, its antigen is unknown. The same CDR3 is also encoded by other DNA sequences in this sample.

Sequencing targeted expressed TCRB transcripts, as all isolated RNA had been reverse transcribed. TCRdb keeps only in-frame clones here, not all; method: immunoSEQ multiplex PCR. The repertoire consists of under 90,000 clones, with around a third occurring once and the leading ten covering 0.4% to 0.45%. Using CD45RO/CCR7/CD25/CD127/CD95/CD27, CD4+ naive, central memory, regulatory and stem cell-like memory cells were sorted. Purity exceeded 95% in all sorted populations. This sequence was found in a woman younger than 30 in good health. Sequences were obtained from stem cell memory CD4+ T cells from blood.

CDR3 sequence: CASSPRQGDGYTF. CDR3 nucleotide sequence: TGTGCCAGCTCACCACGCCAGGGGGATGGCTACACCTTC. This chain links TRBV18 with TRBJ1-2; 7 nucleotides agree with TRBD1. Unmatched junction bases numbered 2, after V lost 1 base and J lost 6 bases. CDR1 KGHSH and CDR2 LQKENI come from the germline V gene. The CDR3 covers 13 residues.